This entry features one T cell receptor beta chain sequence. The sample belongs to a study of blood T cell repertoires in COVID-19. On the study more broadly: Whether acute or convalescent, the COVID-19 samples came from the United States, Italy and Spain. Sample material is recorded as cDNA or gDNA derived from T cells, B-cell-depleted T cells, or PBMCs.

Authors' processing steps: Amplification of reference gene primers was used by the study to estimate nucleated cell counts. Clones were sequenced by immunoSEQ multiplex PCR, and TCRdb holds only the in-frame ones, with some missing. V and J calls and clone size come straight from that table; D and trimming were deduced from the DNA. The sample comprises 180,000 or so clones, 80% to 85% of which are singletons, and around 2.4% rests with the top ten. The CDR3 sequence is 13 residues long. The germline V gene encodes CDR1 SQVTM and CDR2 ANQGSEA. V was shortened by 4 bases and J by 2 bases, with 12 bases between the two germline ends.

Material: peripheral blood. The origin of this receptor is a human donor with acute or convalescent COVID-19. The donor label of this sample is uncertain. The rearrangement joins TRBV29-1 to TRBJ2-7; the D gene is possibly TRBD2 (6 bases). CDR3 loop: CSVAHGSTYEQYF. CDR3 nucleotide sequence: TGCAGCGTTGCCCACGGGAGCACCTACGAGCAGTACTTC.